The rows below give T cell receptor beta chains drawn from one sample of a study of control samples from healthy donors and cancer patients. Using immunoSEQ multiplex PCR, the repertoire was profiled, and TCRdb retains in-frame clones only, with some absent. The data contain some 76,000 clones, about 89% of them seen just once; the ten biggest clones take up around 9.5%. Sequencing input: PBMCs. Receptor source: a woman in her fifties or sixties with colorectal cancer. CDR3s include the opening cysteine and the closing phenylalanine or tryptophan. D genes are given only for firm matches.

. TRBJ2-6 TRBV6-2/TRBV6-3 CASSPMGVLTF
. TRBJ2-3 TRBV12-3/TRBV12-4 CASSSLTDTQYF
TRBD1 TRBJ1-6 TRBV4-3 CASSLGPAQGTYNSPLHF
. TRBJ1-2 TRBV29-1 CSVHTGLYGYTF
. TRBJ1-2 TRBV7-2 CASSPGRGEYGYTF
. TRBJ2-1 TRBV5-1 CASSLGVSNEQFF
. TRBJ1-2 TRBV28 CASSRGTGNYGYTF
. TRBJ2-6 TRBV12-3/TRBV12-4 CASTRPGANVLTF
. TRBJ1-2 TRBV3-1/TRBV3-2 CASSQEGTRETYGYTF
. TRBJ1-1 TRBV10-1 CASSDSGGQRVEAFF
. TRBJ2-5 TRBV14 CASSQVGRLQETQYF
. TRBJ1-1 TRBV18 CASSSSLGQMNTEAFF
. TRBJ2-5 TRBV1 CTSSQDLHRGETQYF
. TRBJ2-1 TRBV6-4 CASSDGHYNEQFF
TRBD2 TRBJ2-5 TRBV19 CASSSGGISEETQYF
. TRBJ1-2 TRBV5-8 CASSGPWGLLVGYTF
. TRBJ2-3 TRBV3-1/TRBV3-2 CASSQGSIGTSTQYF
TRBD2 TRBJ2-1 TRBV6-2/TRBV6-3 CASSYWAGGENEQFF
TRBD1 TRBJ2-5 TRBV12-5 CASAQTGSQETQYF
. TRBJ2-1 TRBV29-1 CSSWWGSSYNEQFF
. TRBJ1-4 TRBV14 CASSQDDPSLGEKLFF
TRBD1 TRBJ1-6 TRBV5-4 CASSLDRGNSPLHF
. TRBJ1-1 TRBV3-1/TRBV3-2 CASSQRMAGAVNTEAFF
TRBD2 TRBJ2-5 TRBV4-1 CASSPVPGGETQYF
. TRBJ2-5 TRBV5-1 CASSFTGSGETQYF
TRBD2 TRBJ2-5 TRBV6-5 CASRLGLAGGETQYF
TRBD1 TRBJ1-2 TRBV11-3 CASSSTGQGYGYTF